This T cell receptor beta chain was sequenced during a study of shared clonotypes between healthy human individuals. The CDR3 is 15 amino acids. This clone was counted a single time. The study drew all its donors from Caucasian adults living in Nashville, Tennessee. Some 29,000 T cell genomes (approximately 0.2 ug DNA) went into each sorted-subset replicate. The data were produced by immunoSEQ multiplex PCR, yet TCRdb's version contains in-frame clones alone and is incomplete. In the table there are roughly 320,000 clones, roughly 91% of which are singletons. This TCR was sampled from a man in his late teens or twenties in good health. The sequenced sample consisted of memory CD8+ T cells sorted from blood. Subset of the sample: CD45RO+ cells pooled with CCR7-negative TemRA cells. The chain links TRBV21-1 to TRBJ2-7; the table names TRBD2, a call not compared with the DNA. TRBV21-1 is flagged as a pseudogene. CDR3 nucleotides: TGTGCCAGCAGCAATGGGACTAGCGGGTTTAGGGAGCAGTACTTC. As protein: CASSNGTSGFREQYF.